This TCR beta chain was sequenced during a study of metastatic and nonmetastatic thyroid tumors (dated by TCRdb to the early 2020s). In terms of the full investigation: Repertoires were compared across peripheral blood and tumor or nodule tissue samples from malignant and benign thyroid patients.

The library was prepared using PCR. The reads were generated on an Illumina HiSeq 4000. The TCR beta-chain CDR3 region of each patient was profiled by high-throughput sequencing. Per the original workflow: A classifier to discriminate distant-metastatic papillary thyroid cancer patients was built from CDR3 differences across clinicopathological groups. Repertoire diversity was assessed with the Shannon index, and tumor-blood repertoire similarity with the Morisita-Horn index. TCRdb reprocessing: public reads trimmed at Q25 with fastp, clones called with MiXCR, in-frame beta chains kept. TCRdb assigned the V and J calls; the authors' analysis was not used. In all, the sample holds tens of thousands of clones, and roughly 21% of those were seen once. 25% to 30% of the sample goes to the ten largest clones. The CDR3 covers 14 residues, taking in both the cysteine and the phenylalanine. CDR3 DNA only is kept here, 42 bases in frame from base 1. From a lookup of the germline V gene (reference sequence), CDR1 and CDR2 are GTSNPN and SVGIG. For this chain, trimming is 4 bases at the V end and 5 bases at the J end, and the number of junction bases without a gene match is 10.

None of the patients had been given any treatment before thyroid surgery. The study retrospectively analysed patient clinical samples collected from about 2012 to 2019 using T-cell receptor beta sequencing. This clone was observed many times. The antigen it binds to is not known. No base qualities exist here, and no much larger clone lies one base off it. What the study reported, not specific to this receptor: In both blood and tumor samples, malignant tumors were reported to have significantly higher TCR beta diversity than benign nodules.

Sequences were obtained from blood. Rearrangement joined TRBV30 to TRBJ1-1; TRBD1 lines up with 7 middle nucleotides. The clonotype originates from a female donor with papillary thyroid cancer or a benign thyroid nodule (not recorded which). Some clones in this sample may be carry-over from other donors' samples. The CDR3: CAWTRRGGLTEAFF. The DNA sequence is TGTGCCTGGACCCGAAGAGGGGGCTTAACTGAAGCTTTCTTT.